This T cell receptor beta chain is from a study of graft-versus-host responses after intestinal transplantation. The overall study: Those transplanted obtained multivisceral, liver-intestinal, or isolated intestinal grafts. Overall study results and limits: Allograft graft-versus-host to host-versus-graft clonal ratios ran high in patients with graft-donor T cell macrochimerism. Investigators detected GvH clones in recipient marrow, with some emerging earlier in ileum or blood.

V lost 1 base, J lost 2 bases, and 0 bases stayed unmatched. Germline CDR1 SEHNR, CDR2 FQNEAQ (reference sequence). This CDR3 is built from 16 residues. As concerns this clone: Antigen specificity is unknown.

Data came from immunoSEQ multiplex PCR; TCRdb stores just in-frame clones and leaves some out. The profile covers about 14,000 clones, with around two thirds appearing a single time and roughly 7.7% taken by the ten largest. Intraepithelial plus lamina propria lymphocytes were released by processing graft tissue. The specimen was ileum tissue, collected 16 days after intestinal transplant. The sequence was obtained from a human patient who received an intestinal transplant, so some T cells may come from the graft donor. The chain joins TRBV7-9 to TRBJ2-1, with 12 bases identical to TRBD2. CDR3 residues: CASSLGTSGAYNEQFF. Here the CDR3 DNA reads TGTGCCAGCAGCTTAGGGACTAGCGGGGCCTACAATGAGCAGTTCTTC. The full variable domain, rest sourced from reference TRBV7-9 and TRBJ2-1, is DTGVSQNPRHKITKRGQNVTFRCDPISEHNRLYWYRQTLGQGPEFLTYFQNEAQLEKSRLLSDRFSAERPKGSFSTLEIQRTEQGDSAMYLCASSLGTSGAYNEQFFGPGTRLTVL.